A selection of T cell receptor beta chains follows, all from one sample in a study of blood T cells in healthy people across ages. TCRdb reprocessed the 5' RACE reads via MiXCR and lists one record per CDR3 protein. Of roughly 900,000 distinct CDR3 sequences detected, roughly 52% appear once; the ten largest clones hold under 15%. The sequencing input was blood. The receptors derive from a man under 40 in good health. The CDR3 runs from the conserved cysteine through the conserved F or W.

j_gene: TRBJ2-7
v_gene: TRBV5-5
len: 13
CDR3aa: CASSLAPSSEQYF

j_gene: TRBJ1-2
v_gene: TRBV29-1
len: 12
CDR3aa: CSVTGTGSGYTF

j_gene: TRBJ1-5
v_gene: TRBV5-6
len: 16
CDR3aa: CASSLGGTGWRQPQHF

j_gene: TRBJ2-3
v_gene: TRBV2
len: 15
CDR3aa: CASSEHRGGIDTQYF

j_gene: TRBJ2-3
v_gene: TRBV5-1
len: 14
CDR3aa: CASTGGRSTDTQYF

j_gene: TRBJ1-4
v_gene: TRBV4-2
len: 17
CDR3aa: CASSQACAGTANEKLFF

j_gene: TRBJ2-1
v_gene: TRBV20-1
len: 16
CDR3aa: CSARPIAGGWDNEQFF

j_gene: TRBJ2-5
v_gene: TRBV6-1
len: 15
CDR3aa: CASSVGQGERETQYF

j_gene: TRBJ1-1
v_gene: TRBV12-3/TRBV12-4
len: 15
CDR3aa: CASTTGLQQNTEAFF

j_gene: TRBJ2-7
v_gene: TRBV10-3
len: 14
CDR3aa: CAISESGQSYEQYF

j_gene: TRBJ2-1
v_gene: TRBV2
len: 14
CDR3aa: CAGQTGTGRSEQFF

j_gene: TRBJ2-1
v_gene: TRBV5-5
len: 15
CDR3aa: CASSRTSLQDNEQFF

j_gene: TRBJ1-2
v_gene: TRBV3-1
len: 15
CDR3aa: CASSPAQGGRYGYTF

j_gene: TRBJ2-7
v_gene: TRBV5-6
len: 14
CDR3aa: CASSAKLGYYEQYF

j_gene: TRBJ2-3
v_gene: TRBV6-4
len: 17
CDR3aa: CASGDSGTSGGLDTQYF

j_gene: TRBJ1-1
v_gene: TRBV5-1
len: 14
CDR3aa: CASSPSHRYTEAFF

j_gene: TRBJ1-5
v_gene: TRBV7-2
len: 17
CDR3aa: CASSLSSGGSGGQPQHF

j_gene: TRBJ2-1
v_gene: TRBV6-6
len: 12
CDR3aa: CASSDYPPEQFF

j_gene: TRBJ2-3
v_gene: TRBV6-5
len: 16
CDR3aa: CASSYGPGDLTDTQYF

j_gene: TRBJ1-1
v_gene: TRBV7-9
len: 15
CDR3aa: CASSLGDTVNTEAFF

j_gene: TRBJ1-1
v_gene: TRBV4-3
len: 21
CDR3aa: CASSQDLGGGGRWGLNTEAFF

j_gene: TRBJ2-1
v_gene: TRBV11-3
len: 13
CDR3aa: CASSSGLANEQFF

j_gene: TRBJ1-2
v_gene: TRBV6-2/TRBV6-3
len: 13
CDR3aa: CASNTGQGSGYTF

j_gene: TRBJ2-1
v_gene: TRBV2
len: 14
CDR3aa: CASRGTGKGNEQFF

j_gene: TRBJ2-7
v_gene: TRBV6-1
len: 12
CDR3aa: CASSGDPYEQYF

j_gene: TRBJ2-2
v_gene: TRBV5-1
len: 15
CDR3aa: CASSEGTTNTGELFF

j_gene: TRBJ2-3
v_gene: TRBV4-3
len: 16
CDR3aa: CASSQDRAGFTDTQYF